Shown below are 22 T cell receptor beta chains from a single sample sequenced in a study of T cells in women clearing cervical HPV infection. The assay was immunoSEQ multiplex PCR, and TCRdb's table has in-frame clones only and misses some. The sample totals 25,000 to 35,000 clones. Sequenced input: blood buffy coat. These receptors came from a woman between 18 and 70 years old with a cervical HPV16 infection that either progressed to CIN3+ or cleared (not recorded which).

As concerns this clone: The CDR3 end falls 3 residues outside the read, so it is completed with the germline J gene. The gene calls are TRBV5-6 and TRBJ2-7, with D maybe TRBD1 (6 bases). V lost 6 bases, J lost 6 bases, and 10 bases lay in between. This CDR3 is built from 11 residues. Germline V gene sequence: CDR1 SGHDT, CDR2 YYEEEE. CDR3 sequence reads: CASTKGGEQYF. The sequenced part of the CDR3 DNA is TGTGCCAGCACCAAAGGGGGCGAG.

Note on this clone: Sequencing ends 3 residues short of the CDR3 end; the germline J gene provides the rest. J is TRBJ1-4 and V is TRBV30, with 8 bases identical to TRBD1. Germline CDR1 is GTSNPN and CDR2 is SVGIG (reference sequence). CDR3 length: 14 amino acids. The trim removed 1 base at V and 7 bases at J, leaving 5 bases unmatched. This CDR3 reads CAWSAGGGGEKLFF. The covered CDR3 bases are TGTGCCTGGAGTGCAGGGGGCGGGGGTGAAAAA.

Remarks on this clone: The read ends 3 residues shy of where the CDR3 ends; the end is completed using the germline J gene. The rearrangement uses TRBV18 and TRBJ2-1, with 8 bases aligning to TRBD2. Germline CDR1 is KGHSH and CDR2 is LQKENI. V was pared by 3 bases and J by 5 bases, with 6 bases of the junction left unmatched. This CDR3 is 15 amino acids long. Incomplete CDR3 DNA: TGTGCCAGCTCACCGAGCGGGGGATATCACAATGAG. Translating gives CASSPSGGYHNE. The whole CDR3 reads CASSPSGGYHNEQFF.

Regarding this clone: The CDR3 end lies 3 residues beyond the end of the read and is filled in from the germline J gene. This chain links TRBV18 with TRBJ2-7, with D perhaps matching TRBD1 (5 bases). Trimming took 5 bases from V and 2 from J, leaving 13 bases between them. CDR1 is KGHSH, CDR2 LQKENI, per germline. CDR3 length: 14 residues. CDR3 bases read: TGTGCCAGCTCAACCGACAGTTTGGCCTACGAG. This gives the protein CASSTDSLAYE. The CDR3 as a whole reads CASSTDSLAYEQYF.

Notes on this clone: The read gets to within 3 residues of the CDR3 end, and the germline J gene fills in the rest. The chain recombines TRBV4-2 with TRBJ1-5; a possible D gene is TRBD1 (6 bases). V shed 0 bases and J shed 4 bases, with 10 bases lying between them. The CDR3 spans 15 residues. Per the germline V gene, CDR1 is LGHNA and CDR2 is YNFKEQ. The CDR3 bases that were read are TGTGCCAGCAGCCAAGATGGGGGCGGGAATCAGCCC. As protein: CASSQDGGGNQP. The full CDR3 is CASSQDGGGNQPQHF.

With respect to this clone: The read terminates 3 residues before the CDR3 end, so the remaining end is supplied by the germline J gene. The V and J genes are TRBV30 and TRBJ1-5; TRBD1 matches 8 bases. V lost 3 bases to trimming and J lost 6 bases; unmatched junction nucleotides: 10. The length of the CDR3 is 15 residues. CDR1 and CDR2 (germline): GTSNPN, SVGIG (reference sequence). The CDR3 region is CAWSPTGAASQPQHF. The CDR3 bases that were read are TGTGCCTGGAGCCCGACAGGGGCTGCGAGTCAGCCC.

In regard to this clone: The read ends 3 residues early relative to the CDR3; the germline J gene fills the gap. The V and J genes are TRBV18 and TRBJ1-1; D ambiguous. Germline V gene sequence: CDR1 KGHSH, CDR2 LQKENI. The CDR3 is made up of 12 amino acids. Incomplete CDR3 DNA: TGTGCCAGCTCACCAGAGGGTTTAGAA. Encoded protein: CASSPEGLE. In full, the CDR3 is CASSPEGLEAFF.

On this clone itself: The missing CDR3 end, 3 residues past where the read stops, is filled in from the germline J gene. The V and J genes are TRBV19 and TRBJ2-2, with 7 nucleotides matching TRBD1. CDR1 and CDR2 from the germline V gene are LNHDA and SQIVND (reference sequence). This CDR3 has 17 residues. J was trimmed by 4 bases and V by 2 bases; bases with no gene match: 10. The DNA read from the CDR3 is TGTGCCAGTAGTATATTTAGTCAGGGGGTCCGCACCGGGGAG. Its translation is CASSIFSQGVRTGE. The complete CDR3 protein is CASSIFSQGVRTGELFF.

Turning to this clone: The observed sequence ends 3 residues before the CDR3 terminus, with the missing tail filled in from the germline J gene. The rearrangement joins TRBV7-2 to TRBJ2-5; perhaps TRBD2 as D (5 bases). With 5 bases removed from V and 5 bases from J, the gap between germline ends came to 15 bases. The CDR3 runs 14 residues. Germline lookup yields CDR1 SGHTA and CDR2 FQGNSA. CDR3 region: CASSRRGPSETQYF. The CDR3 DNA, read in part, is TGTGCCAGCAGCCGCCGAGGGCCTTCGGAGACC.

The chain's CDR3 is CASSSFLASTYEQYF. The sequenced CDR3 bases are TGTGCCAGCAGTTCTTTTCTAGCGAGTACCTACGAG. The chain carries TRBV6-2 or TRBV6-3 and TRBJ2-7, with D tentatively TRBD2 (6 bases). The CDR3 end is not reached by the read, which stops 3 residues before it; the germline J gene fills it in. Germline assignment: CDR1 MNHEY and CDR2 SVGEGT. This CDR3 region has 15 residues. V lost 4 bases and J lost 2, with 15 bases in between.

Points on this clone: The sequenced fragment ends 3 residues before the CDR3 boundary, so the rest is inferred from the germline J gene. This sequence joins TRBV10-3 and TRBJ2-2; 7 bases are a match to TRBD1. Germline CDR1 reads ENHRY; CDR2 reads SYGVKD. CDR3 length: 15 amino acids. With 2 bases clipped from V and 3 bases from J, the junction kept 3 bases outside the gene matches. The CDR3 loop is CAISEGQVDTGELFF. The sequenced part of the CDR3 DNA is TGTGCCATCAGTGAGGGACAGGTCGACACCGGGGAG.

For this clone: The missing CDR3 end, 3 residues past where the read stops, is filled in from the germline J gene. V gene TRBV19 combines with J gene TRBJ2-3, with 15 bases identical to TRBD2. From germline, CDR1 is LNHDA and CDR2 SQIVND (reference sequence). The CDR3 sequence is 15 residues long. Trimming cost V 6 bases and J 4 bases; bases outside gene matches: 2. The CDR3: CASSRTSGGADTQYF. The CDR3 DNA, read in part, is TGTGCCAGTAGCCGGACTAGCGGGGGGGCAGATACG.

To note about this clone: The observed sequence ends 3 residues before the CDR3 terminus, with the missing tail filled in from the germline J gene. The chain combines TRBV2 with TRBJ1-6; D not resolved. The V gene lost 1 base and the J gene lost 4 bases, with 5 bases spanning the gap. CDR1 and CDR2 (germline): SNHLY, FYNNEI. The CDR3 has 14 amino acids. The part of the CDR3 DNA that was read is TGTGCCAGCAGTGAAGGGCTTTATAATTCACCC. The encoded protein is CASSEGLYNSP. The entire CDR3 is CASSEGLYNSPLHF.

The CDR3 spells CAWRLFQGIRTEAFF. Incomplete CDR3 DNA: TGTGCCTGGAGGTTGTTTCAGGGGATACGAACTGAA. The rearrangement links TRBV30 to TRBJ1-1; D is possibly TRBD1 (6 bases). The read ends 3 residues before the CDR3 terminus; that terminus is restored from the germline J gene. V dropped 3 bases and J dropped 5 bases, with 19 bases sitting between them. This CDR3 contains 15 residues. Germline V gene sequence: CDR1 GTSNPN, CDR2 SVGIG (reference sequence).

A note on this clone: The read terminates 3 residues before the CDR3 end, so the remaining end is supplied by the germline J gene. The rearrangement uses TRBV30 and TRBJ2-7; D is perhaps TRBD2 (5 bases). V shed 0 bases and J shed 2 bases, with 11 bases lying between them. The germline V gene has CDR1 GTSNPN and CDR2 SVGIG (reference sequence). The CDR3 is made up of 14 amino acids. The CDR3 sequence: CAWSVGSEPYEQYF. Partial CDR3 DNA: TGTGCCTGGAGTGTGGGTAGCGAACCCTACGAG.

Points on this clone: The CDR3 is cut off 3 residues early in the read; its end comes from the germline J gene. The genes are TRBV20-1 and TRBJ1-4, with TRBD1 as a possible D gene (5 bases). V was trimmed by 3 bases and J by 5 bases, leaving 19 bases between them. This CDR3 region has 16 residues. Germline V gene sequence: CDR1 DFQATT, CDR2 SNEGSKA (reference sequence). CDR3 loop: CSASFRLKDINEKLFF. Partial CDR3 DNA: TGCAGTGCTAGCTTTAGATTAAAGGACATAAATGAAAAA.

Turning to this clone: Read sequence stops 3 residues before the CDR3 end, and the germline J gene provides the missing end. The rearrangement joins TRBV6-4 to TRBJ2-1, with D maybe TRBD1 (6 bases). CDR1 and CDR2 (germline): MRHNA, SNTAGT. CDR3 length: 15 amino acids. V lost 2 bases, J lost 2 bases, and 10 bases lay in between. Incomplete CDR3 DNA: TGTGCCAGCAGTGACGATGGGGACACCTACAATGAG. Translation: CASSDDGDTYNE. The whole CDR3 reads CASSDDGDTYNEQFF.

On this clone itself: The CDR3 end falls 3 residues outside the read, so it is completed with the germline J gene. This chain connects TRBV5-1 to TRBJ2-5, with D tentatively TRBD1 (6 bases). Germline CDR1 SGHRS, CDR2 YFSETQ. V was shortened by 3 bases and J by 4 bases, with 7 bases between the two germline ends. The CDR3 extends over 12 amino acids. CDR3 DNA, as far as it was read: TGCGCCAGCAGCTCCAGGGGAGAGACC. Encoded protein: CASSSRGET. The entire CDR3 sequence reads CASSSRGETQYF.

Of note for this clone: The missing CDR3 end, 3 residues past where the read stops, is filled in from the germline J gene. The chain carries TRBV6-2 or TRBV6-3 and TRBJ2-3; tentatively, D is TRBD2 (6 bases). The V end lost 8 bases, the J end lost 4 bases, and 16 bases lay between the germline ends. This CDR3 contains 14 residues. CDR1 and CDR2 from the germline V gene are MNHEY and SVGEGT. The CDR3 loop reads CASVVGGLADTQYF. Partial CDR3 DNA: TGTGCCAGCGTGGTCGGGGGTTTAGCAGATACG.

In regard to this clone: The missing CDR3 end, 3 residues past where the read stops, is filled in from the germline J gene. V is TRBV20-1 and J is TRBJ2-3, with TRBD2 matching 10 bases. This CDR3 spans 15 amino acids. The V gene's germline CDR1 is DFQATT and CDR2 SNEGSKA (reference sequence). The CDR3 DNA, read in part, is TGCAGTGCTAGAGAGGGGAGCGGGGGGGTGCCCACG. As protein: CSAREGSGGVPT. The whole CDR3 sequence is CSAREGSGGVPTQYF.

In regard to this clone: The read comes to an end 3 residues before the CDR3 does, leaving the germline J gene to fill in the end. The J gene is TRBJ2-3, the V gene TRBV28, with 7 bases identical to TRBD1. The CDR3 contains 17 residues. Germline lookup yields CDR1 MDHEN and CDR2 SYDVKM. V dropped 5 bases and J dropped 2; count of bases not matched to a gene: 13. The CDR3 protein is CASSPTQDRPLTDTQYF. The covered CDR3 bases are TGTGCCAGCAGTCCAACACAGGACAGGCCTCTCACAGATACG.

A note on this clone: Read data end 3 residues before the CDR3 end; the end is taken from the germline J gene. The chain employs TRBV7-3 and TRBJ2-1; maybe TRBD2 (7 bases). The CDR3 covers 17 residues. V was pared by 1 base and J by 2 bases, with 15 bases between. The germline V gene has CDR1 SGHTA and CDR2 FQGTGA. The CDR3 bases that were read are TGTGCCAGCAGCTTAAGGGGGGGCGGCGCCGCCTACAATGAG. Protein product: CASSLRGGGAAYNE. The whole CDR3 sequence reads CASSLRGGGAAYNEQFF.